Below are 10 T cell receptor beta chains sequenced from a single sample in a study of blood T cells in healthy people across ages. Primed by a sample-barcoded 5' primer and a J-beta primer mix, a second PCR proceeded for roughly 6 to 12 cycles. TCRdb itself ran the 5' RACE reads through MiXCR, one entry per CDR3 protein. The table shows 1,500,000 or so distinct CDR3 sequences, with almost 60% occurring only once. The sequencing input was blood. The source of these receptors is a man between 18 and 29 years old in good health.

This chain joins TRBV7-8 and TRBJ2-1; D remains ambiguous. CDR1 and CDR2 from the germline V gene are SGHVS and FQNEAQ. The CDR3 has 12 residues. V was pared by 2 bases and J by 5 bases, with 4 bases between. The CDR3 sequence: CASSLRHNEQFF. DNA for the CDR3: TGTGCCAGCAGCTTACGACACAATGAGCAGTTCTTC.

The chain joins TRBV20-1 to TRBJ2-3; 8 bases agree with TRBD2. This CDR3 has 16 residues. V gave up 0 bases and J gave up 4 bases; unmatched junction bases: 9. The germline gives CDR1 DFQATT, CDR2 SNEGSKA (reference sequence). The chain's CDR3 is CSARDMSGRRPDTQYF. CDR3 DNA sequence: TGCAGTGCTAGAGATATGAGCGGGAGAAGACCAGATACGCAGTATTTT.

This sequence joins TRBV6-1 and TRBJ2-5; 12 nucleotides line up with TRBD2. Germline lookup yields CDR1 MNHNS and CDR2 SASEGT. The V and J ends lost 2 bases and 5 bases, in that order; junction bases with no gene match: 6. This CDR3 has 16 amino acids. CDR3 sequence: CASSELAGGSWETQYF. For the CDR3, the DNA is TGTGCCAGCAGTGAACTAGCGGGAGGGTCATGGGAGACCCAGTACTTC.

The V and J genes are TRBV9 and TRBJ1-2; tentative D call: TRBD1 (6 bases). Per germline, CDR1 SGDLS and CDR2 YYNGEE. There are 15 residues in the CDR3. Trimming took 6 bases from V and 4 from J, leaving 19 bases between them. The CDR3 bases are TGTGCCAGCATCCTTAATACAGGGACCTCCTATGGCTACACCTTC. Translation: CASILNTGTSYGYTF. Supplemented by reference TRBV9 and TRBJ1-2, the full variable domain reads DSGVTQTPKHLITATGQRVTLRCSPRSGDLSVYWYQQSLDQGLQFLIQYYNGEERAKGNILERFSAQQFPDLHSELNLSSLELGDSALYFCASILNTGTSYGYTFGSGTRLTVV.

This rearrangement joins TRBV28 to TRBJ1-2; D unclear. The CDR3 totals 15 residues. The V gene lost 5 bases and the J gene lost 2 bases, with 15 bases spanning the gap. Germline CDR1 and CDR2: MDHEN and SYDVKM. DNA for the CDR3: TGTGCCAGCAGTCCCTCCCCGCGCAGGAACTATGGCTACACCTTC. It codes for CASSPSPRRNYGYTF.

The chain combines TRBV29-1 with TRBJ1-2, with no clear D. This CDR3 comprises 15 residues. V was cut by 1 base and J by 2 bases, with 14 bases left in between. Germline assignment: CDR1 SQVTM and CDR2 ANQGSEA. The CDR3 is CSVEGLAGRNYGYTF. CDR3 DNA: TGCAGCGTTGAAGGTCTTGCCGGGCGGAACTATGGCTACACCTTC.

This chain uses TRBV4-2 with TRBJ1-1; the D is unclear. Between the trimmed V and J ends, which lost 0 bases and 1 base, there was a span of 6 bases. CDR3 length: 14 amino acids. CDR1 is LGHNA, CDR2 YNFKEQ, per germline. The CDR3 DNA is TGTGCCAGCAGCCAAGATCCCACGAACACTGAAGCTTTCTTT. Its translation: CASSQDPTNTEAFF.

This clonotype was seen a handful of times. The rearrangement links TRBV12-3 or TRBV12-4 to TRBJ2-3; the match to TRBD2 covers 7 bases. The CDR3 loop spans 17 amino acids. V trimming: 1 base; J trimming: 2 bases; junction bases outside the gene matches: 9. CDR3 sequence reads: CASSLGEGRHLTDTQYF. For the CDR3, the DNA is TGTGCCAGCAGTTTAGGGGAGGGTAGGCATCTCACAGATACGCAGTATTTT.

The V gene is TRBV20-1, the J gene TRBJ2-7; the match to TRBD1 covers 9 bases. The closer fit of TRBJ2-5 to the DNA end suggests the J call may be wrong. Germline values: CDR1 DFQATT, CDR2 SNEGSKA (reference sequence). This CDR3 contains 13 residues. The CDR3 DNA is TGCAGTGCACCCGGGACAGGGAGGGAGACCCAGTACTTC. Its translation is CSAPGTGRETQYF.

The rearrangement joins TRBV28 to TRBJ1-2; D is unresolved. Germline V lookup: CDR1 MDHEN, CDR2 SYDVKM. The CDR3 runs 13 residues. V was pared by 5 bases and J by 4 bases, with 11 bases between. The CDR3 region is CASSLVQSYGYTF. CDR3 DNA sequence: TGTGCCAGCAGTCTAGTTCAGAGCTATGGCTACACCTTC.